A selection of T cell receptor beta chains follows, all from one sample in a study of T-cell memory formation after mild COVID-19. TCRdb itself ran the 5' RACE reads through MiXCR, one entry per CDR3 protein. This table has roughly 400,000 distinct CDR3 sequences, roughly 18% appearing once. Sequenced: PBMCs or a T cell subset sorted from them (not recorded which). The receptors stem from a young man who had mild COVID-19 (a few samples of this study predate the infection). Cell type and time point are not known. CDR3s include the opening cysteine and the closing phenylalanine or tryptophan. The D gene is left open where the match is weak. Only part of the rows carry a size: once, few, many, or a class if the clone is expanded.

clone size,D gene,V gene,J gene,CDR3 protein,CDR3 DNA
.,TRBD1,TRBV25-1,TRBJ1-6,CASSGRDSFWPLHF,TGTGCCAGCAGTGGGCGGGACAGTTTTTGGCCCCTCCACTTT
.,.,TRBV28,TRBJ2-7,CASTAGGGIVYEQYF,TGTGCCAGCACCGCCGGGGGAGGTATAGTCTACGAGCAGTACTTC
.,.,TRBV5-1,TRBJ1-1,CASSLERGVRTEAFF,TGCGCCAGCAGCTTGGAGAGGGGAGTTAGGACTGAAGCTTTCTTT
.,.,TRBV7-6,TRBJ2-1,CASSANRGGSHEQFF,TGTGCCAGCAGCGCCAACAGGGGGGGTTCTCATGAGCAGTTCTTC
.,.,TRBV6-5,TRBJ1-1,CASSYSLPKNTEAFF,TGTGCCAGCAGTTACTCGCTCCCCAAGAACACTGAAGCTTTCTTT
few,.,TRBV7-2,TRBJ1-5,CASSNHPGANQPQHF,TGTGCCAGCAGCAACCACCCAGGCGCCAATCAGCCCCAGCATTTT
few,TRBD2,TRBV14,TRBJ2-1,CASSRRDYLIF,TGTGCCAGCAGCAGGCGGGACTACCTAATCTTC
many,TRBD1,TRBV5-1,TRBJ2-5,CASNRDRLETQYF,TGCGCCAGCAACCGGGACAGGTTGGAGACCCAGTACTTC
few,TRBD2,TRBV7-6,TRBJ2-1,CASSLTSGGASYNEQFF,TGTGCCAGCAGCTTAACTAGCGGGGGGGCCTCCTACAATGAGCAGTTCTTC
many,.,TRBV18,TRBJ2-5,CASSPPGETQYF,TGTGCCAGCTCACCACCGGGAGAGACCCAGTACTTC
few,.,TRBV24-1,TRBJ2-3,CATMKEDTQYF,TGTGCCACCATGAAGGAAGATACGCAGTATTTT
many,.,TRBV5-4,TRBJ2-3,CASSTPGWRSDTQYF,TGTGCCAGCAGCACCCCAGGGTGGCGGTCAGATACGCAGTATTTT
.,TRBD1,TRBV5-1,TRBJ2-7,CASSLQGNGYEQYF,TGCGCCAGCAGCCTACAGGGGAACGGTTACGAGCAGTACTTC
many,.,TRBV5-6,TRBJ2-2,CASSSEKQGAGELFF,TGTGCCAGCAGCTCAGAGAAACAGGGCGCCGGGGAGCTGTTTTTT
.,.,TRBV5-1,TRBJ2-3,CSSSPARKGRTDTQYF,TGCTCCAGCAGCCCCGCGCGGAAAGGGCGCACAGATACGCAGTATTTT
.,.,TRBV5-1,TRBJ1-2,CASTRGAGIYGYTF,TGCGCCAGCACCCGAGGGGCGGGAATCTATGGCTACACCTTC
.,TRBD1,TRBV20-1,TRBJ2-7,CSAHNRGYEQYF,TGCAGTGCTCATAACAGGGGCTACGAGCAGTACTTC